These 21 T cell receptor beta chains originate from one sample sequenced in a study of blood T cell repertoires in COVID-19. TCRdb's table, derived via immunoSEQ multiplex PCR, lists solely in-frame clones and lacks some. This table has 400,000 to 500,000 clones, about 88% appearing once. Sequenced input: PBMCs or T cells enriched from blood (not recorded which). These receptors came from a woman younger than 35 who had been exposed to COVID-19.

CDR3 bases: TGCGCCAGCAGCCAAGCAACGTTACTACTAGAGCGGGTAGAGACCCAGTACTTC. Translation gives CASSQATLLLERVETQYF. The chain joins TRBV4-1 to TRBJ2-5, with D possibly matching TRBD2 (6 bases). Trimming removed 1 base at V and 4 bases at J, with 22 bases between. The CDR3 runs to 18 residues. Germline assignment: CDR1 MGHRA and CDR2 YSYEKL.

The chain's CDR3 is CASSQGQGASYEQYF. The CDR3 region has the DNA TGCGCCAGCAGCCAAGGGCAGGGGGCCTCCTACGAGCAGTACTTC. This sequence joins TRBV4-3 and TRBJ2-7, with 8 bases matching TRBD1. The CDR3 is 15 amino acids. Germline V gives CDR1 LGHNA, CDR2 YSLEER. The V gene end was trimmed by 1 base and the J gene end by 0 bases; junction bases not matched to a gene: 2.

The chain uses TRBV9 and TRBJ1-1; the D gene is possibly TRBD1 (6 bases). Germline CDR1 is SGDLS and CDR2 is YYNGEE. V was cut by 4 bases and J by 2 bases, with 27 bases left in between. This CDR3 has 19 amino acids. For the CDR3, the DNA is TGTGCCAGCAGCAACCCTCAAGGGATCAACAAAGGGGGAAACACTGAAGCTTTCTTT. This translates into CASSNPQGINKGGNTEAFF. Full variable domain (rest looked up from reference TRBV9 and TRBJ1-1): DSGVTQTPKHLITATGQRVTLRCSPRSGDLSVYWYQQSLDQGLQFLIQYYNGEERAKGNILERFSAQQFPDLHSELNLSSLELGDSALYFCASSNPQGINKGGNTEAFFGQGTRLTVV.

V gene TRBV7-2 combines with J gene TRBJ2-7, with TRBD1 identical over 7 bases. The CDR3 loop spans 14 amino acids. The V gene's germline CDR1 is SGHTA and CDR2 FQGNSA. J lost 2 bases, V lost 5 bases, and 6 bases had no gene match. CDR3 protein: CASSAQGTPYEQYF. In DNA, the CDR3 is TGTGCCAGCAGCGCACAGGGGACCCCCTACGAGCAGTACTTC. Variable domain in full (rest from reference TRBV7-2 and TRBJ2-7): GAGVSQSPSNKVTEKGKDVELRCDPISGHTALYWYRQSLGQGLEFLIYFQGNSAPDKSGLPSDRFSAERTGGSVSTLTIQRTQQEDSAVYLCASSAQGTPYEQYFGPGTRLTVT.

J is TRBJ2-1 and V is TRBV5-1; 10 bases are a match to TRBD2. Looked up from germline, CDR1 is SGHRS and CDR2 is YFSETQ. With 2 bases clipped from V and 9 bases from J, the junction kept 8 bases outside the gene matches. The CDR3 is made up of 15 amino acids. DNA of the CDR3: TGCGCCAGCAGCTTAGGACTAGCGGTCTGGGGTGAGCAGTTCTTC. The encoded protein is CASSLGLAVWGEQFF.

This chain uses TRBV7-2 with TRBJ1-1; D is unresolved. V lost 5 bases and J lost 1, with 8 bases in between. Germline CDR1 reads SGHTA; CDR2 reads FQGNSA. The CDR3 runs to 13 residues. CDR3 loop: CASSGWANTEAFF. The DNA for the CDR3 is TGTGCCAGCAGCGGCTGGGCGAACACTGAAGCTTTCTTT.

The genes are TRBV7-2 and TRBJ2-3; the D gene is possibly TRBD1 (6 bases). The germline gives CDR1 SGHTA, CDR2 FQGNSA. Trimming took off 2 bases at V and 2 bases at J, with 11 bases between the two ends. The CDR3 is 15 amino acids. The DNA of the CDR3 is TGTGCCAGCAGCTTATGGGTGGGGGCCACAGATACGCAGTATTTT. This sequence encodes CASSLWVGATDTQYF.

This clone was counted a single time. This chain connects TRBV6-2 or TRBV6-3 to TRBJ1-5, with D perhaps TRBD1 (5 bases). V was clipped by 6 bases and J by 5 bases, with 20 bases between them. The CDR3 totals 16 residues. Germline loops: CDR1 MNHEY, CDR2 SVGEGT. This CDR3 is CASSGGGSSGYQPQHF. The DNA for the CDR3 is TGTGCCAGCAGCGGTGGGGGGTCCTCGGGTTATCAGCCCCAGCATTTT.

J is TRBJ2-1 and V is TRBV4-3; maybe TRBD2 (5 bases). From germline, CDR1 is LGHNA and CDR2 YSLEER. The CDR3 runs to 16 residues. Trimming pared 4 bases from V and 5 bases from J, leaving 18 bases between. CDR3 protein: CASSPRVSDDNNEQFF. In DNA form, the CDR3 reads TGCGCCAGCAGCCCGCGGGTCAGCGACGATAACAATGAGCAGTTCTTC.

The chain combines TRBV9 with TRBJ2-2, with 8 positions matching TRBD1. Per germline, CDR1 SGDLS and CDR2 YYNGEE. V trimming: 2 bases; J trimming: 9 bases; junction bases outside the gene matches: 12. The CDR3 length is 16 residues. The chain's CDR3 is CASSVGTDRGRRELFF. Here the CDR3 DNA reads TGTGCCAGCAGCGTCGGTACAGACAGGGGACGACGGGAGCTGTTTTTT.

This clone showed up just a few times. The chain has TRBV6-5 and TRBJ1-1, with D possibly TRBD1 on 6 matching bases. CDR1 and CDR2 from the germline V gene are MNHEY and SVGAGI. V was pared by 0 bases and J by 0 bases, with 8 bases between. CDR3 size: 15 residues. DNA for the CDR3: TGTGCCAGCAGTTACTCGTGGACAGTGAACACTGAAGCTTTCTTT. It translates to CASSYSWTVNTEAFF.

This clone was found a few times. V and J are TRBV28 and TRBJ1-5; D remains unclear. The CDR3 is made up of 13 amino acids. CDR1 is MDHEN and CDR2 is SYDVKM in the germline V gene. Trimming shortened V by 7 bases and J by 7 bases, and 14 bases separated the two germline ends. The CDR3 region has the DNA TGTGCCAGCACCGAGGGAGGGTTCCAGCCCCAGCATTTT. It yields the protein CASTEGGFQPQHF. The variable domain in full, completed from reference TRBV28 and TRBJ1-5, reads DVKVTQSSRYLVKRTGEKVFLECVQDMDHENMFWYRQDPGLGLRLIYFSYDVKMKEKGDIPEGYSVSREKKERFSLILESASTNQTSMYLCASTEGGFQPQHFGDGTRLSIL.

The V and J genes are TRBV18 and TRBJ2-7, with 7 nucleotides matching TRBD1. CDR1 is KGHSH and CDR2 is LQKENI in the germline V gene. This CDR3 is 15 amino acids long. V was pared by 5 bases and J by 1 base, with 8 bases of the junction left unmatched. The CDR3 bases are TGTGCCAGCTCAGGGGCACAGGGGTTATCCTACGAGCAGTACTTC. Translation gives CASSGAQGLSYEQYF.

V is TRBV4-1 and J is TRBJ2-7, with 7 bases matching TRBD2. V shed 2 bases and J 4 bases; nucleotides not matched to a gene: 11. The CDR3 covers 16 residues. Germline CDR1 and CDR2: MGHRA and YSYEKL. CDR3 sequence reads: CASSQPSTGGRYEQYF. CDR3 coding DNA: TGCGCCAGCAGCCAACCTTCGACGGGGGGTCGGTACGAGCAGTACTTC.

This clone was recorded only once. This chain uses TRBV28 with TRBJ2-7, with D perhaps TRBD2 (6 bases). Trimming removed 6 bases from V and 1 base from J, with 10 bases in between. CDR1 is MDHEN, CDR2 SYDVKM, per germline. The CDR3 consists of 13 residues. As DNA, the CDR3 is TGTGCCAGCAGGGGCGGGATTTCCTACGAGCAGTACTTC. This gives the protein CASRGGISYEQYF.

This clone was counted a single time. The V and J genes are TRBV19 and TRBJ2-1; 12 nucleotides agree with TRBD2. The V gene's germline CDR1 is LNHDA and CDR2 SQIVND (reference sequence). The J segment lost 14 bases and the V segment lost 3 bases, leaving 14 bases of the junction unmatched. This CDR3 spans 16 amino acids. The CDR3 bases are TGTGCCAGTAGTATGGTGATTGGGGCTCTAGCGGGAGGGGAGTTCTTC. Its protein product is CASSMVIGALAGGEFF. The full variable domain, rest sourced from reference TRBV19 and TRBJ2-1, is DGGITQSPKYLFRKEGQNVTLSCEQNLNHDAMYWYRQDPGQGLRLIYYSQIVNDFQKGDIAEGYSVSREKKESFPLTVTSAQKNPTAFYLCASSMVIGALAGGEFFGPGTRLTVL.

This chain joins TRBV6-4 and TRBJ1-6; tentatively, D is TRBD1 (6 bases). This CDR3 is 15 amino acids long. Germline CDR1 is MRHNA and CDR2 is SNTAGT. The V gene lost 4 bases and the J gene lost 8 bases, with 15 bases spanning the gap. The CDR3 DNA reads as TGTGCCAGCAGTGTTACAGGGTTCGGTTATTCACCCCTCCACTTT. This codes for CASSVTGFGYSPLHF.

This chain's CDR3 is CASSLAYPDTQYF. Here the CDR3 DNA reads TGTGCCAGCAGTTTAGCCTATCCAGATACGCAGTATTTT. The chain is built from TRBV12-3 or TRBV12-4 and TRBJ2-3; the D is unclear. Trimming took off 0 bases at V and 4 bases at J, with 5 bases between the two ends. The CDR3 runs to 13 residues.

V gene TRBV15 combines with J gene TRBJ1-5; no clear D. The ends were cut back, 7 bases at V and 3 bases at J, with 10 bases in the middle. This CDR3 comprises 13 residues. Germline V gives CDR1 LNHNV, CDR2 YYDKDF (reference sequence). CDR3 sequence: CATTGGPNQPQHF. In DNA form, the CDR3 reads TGTGCCACCACCGGAGGGCCCAATCAGCCCCAGCATTTT.

This clone has more than one count but fewer than ten. The rearrangement links TRBV5-1 to TRBJ2-7; TRBD1 matches at 7 bases. Germline V gives CDR1 SGHRS, CDR2 YFSETQ. Losses at the gene ends were 2 bases for V and 2 bases for J; bases not matched to a gene: 4. The CDR3 runs 14 residues. CDR3: CASSLNRGPYEQYF. The CDR3, as DNA: TGCGCCAGCAGCTTAAACAGGGGACCCTACGAGCAGTACTTC.

V is TRBV6-5 and J is TRBJ2-2; D remains unclear. The germline V and J ends were trimmed by 6 bases and 1 base, with 9 bases remaining between them. The CDR3 consists of 14 residues. From germline, CDR1 is MNHEY and CDR2 SVGAGI. The CDR3 sequence: CASSQVGNTGELFF. The CDR3 nucleotides are TGTGCCAGCAGCCAGGTGGGGAACACCGGGGAGCTGTTTTTT.